Presented here are 5 T cell receptor beta chains from one specimen sequenced in a study of shared clonotypes between healthy human individuals. The repertoire was sequenced with immunoSEQ multiplex PCR; TCRdb's copy has only in-frame clones and lacks some. The sample shows over 2 million clones, around 93% of them seen only once. Sequenced sample: naive CD4+ T cells from PBMCs. As to subset: CD45RA+ positively selected. The source is a man aged 18 to 35 in good health. Some clones in this sample may be carry-over from other donors' samples.

This clone showed up just once. The V and J genes are TRBV6-6 and TRBJ2-5; D possibly uses TRBD1 or TRBD2 (5 bases each). V lost 8 bases and J lost 12, with 16 bases in between. Germline V gene sequence: CDR1 MNHNY, CDR2 SVGAGI (reference sequence). This CDR3 has 11 amino acids. This chain's CDR3 is CASGGYCPEYF. CDR3 DNA sequence: TGTGCCAGCGGGGGATACTGCCCCGAGTACTTC.

The J gene is TRBJ1-6, the V gene TRBV11-3; TRBD1 is a possible D gene (5 bases). The CDR3 sequence is 14 residues long. V was trimmed by 3 bases and J by 9 bases, leaving 12 bases between them. Germline lookup yields CDR1 SGHNT and CDR2 YENEEA. The CDR3 coding sequence is TGTGCCAGCAGCTTCCGGAGTCAGGGTTCACCCCTCCACTTT. It yields the protein CASSFRSQGSPLHF.

CDR3 sequence: CASSLVAPGETQYF. The CDR3 nucleotides read TGTGCCAGCAGCTTAGTGGCTCCGGGGGAGACCCAGTACTTC. The V and J genes are TRBV7-2 and TRBJ2-5; tentatively, D is TRBD2 (5 bases). The CDR3 loop spans 14 amino acids. CDR1 SGHTA and CDR2 FQGNSA come from the germline V gene. Trimming shortened V by 1 base and J by 5 bases, and 11 bases separated the two germline ends.

Notes on this clone: The same CDR3 can be traced to other DNA sequences in this sample. CDR3 sequence reads: CASSFTGGTEAFF. DNA of the CDR3: TGTGCCAGCAGTTTTACAGGGGGCACTGAAGCTTTCTTT. The chain has TRBV2 and TRBJ1-1; 8 positions agree with TRBD1. CDR1 and CDR2 from the germline V gene are SNHLY and FYNNEI. Unmatched junction bases numbered 3, after V lost 5 bases and J lost 4 bases. The CDR3 consists of 13 residues.

The chain uses TRBV4-3 and TRBJ2-7, with D possibly matching TRBD1 (6 bases). Germline lookup yields CDR1 LGHNA and CDR2 YSLEER. CDR3 length equals 16 residues. V was trimmed by 3 bases and J by 2 bases, leaving 17 bases between them. The CDR3 sequence is CASSQQDQGTPYEQYF. The CDR3 DNA reads TGCGCCAGCAGCCAGCAGGACCAGGGGACACCCTACGAGCAGTACTTC.